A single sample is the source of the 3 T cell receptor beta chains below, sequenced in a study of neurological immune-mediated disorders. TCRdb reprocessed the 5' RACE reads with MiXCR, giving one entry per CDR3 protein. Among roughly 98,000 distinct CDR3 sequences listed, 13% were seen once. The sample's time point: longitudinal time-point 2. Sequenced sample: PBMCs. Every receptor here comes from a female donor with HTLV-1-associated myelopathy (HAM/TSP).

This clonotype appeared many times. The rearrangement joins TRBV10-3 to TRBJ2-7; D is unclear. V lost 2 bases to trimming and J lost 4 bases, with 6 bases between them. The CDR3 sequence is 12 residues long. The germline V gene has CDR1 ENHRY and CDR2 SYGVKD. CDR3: CAISEIKYEQYF. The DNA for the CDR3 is TGTGCCATCAGTGAGATAAAATACGAGCAGTACTTC.

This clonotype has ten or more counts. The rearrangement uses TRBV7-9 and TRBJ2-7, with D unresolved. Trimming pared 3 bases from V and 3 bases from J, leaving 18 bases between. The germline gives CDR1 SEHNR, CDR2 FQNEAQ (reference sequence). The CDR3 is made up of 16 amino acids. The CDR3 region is CASSFNNLHKNYEQYF. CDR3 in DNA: TGTGCCAGCAGCTTTAACAACCTACACAAGAACTACGAGCAGTACTTC. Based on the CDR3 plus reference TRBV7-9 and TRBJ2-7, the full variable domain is DTGVSQNPRHKITKRGQNVTFRCDPISEHNRLYWYRQTLGQGPEFLTYFQNEAQLEKSRLLSDRFSAERPKGSFSTLEIQRTEQGDSAMYLCASSFNNLHKNYEQYFGPGTRLTVT.

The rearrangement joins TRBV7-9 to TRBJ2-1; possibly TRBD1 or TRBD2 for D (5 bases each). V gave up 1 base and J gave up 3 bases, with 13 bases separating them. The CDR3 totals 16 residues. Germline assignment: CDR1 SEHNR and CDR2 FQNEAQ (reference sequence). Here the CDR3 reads CASSLGRGAYYNEQFF. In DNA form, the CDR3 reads TGTGCCAGCAGCTTAGGAAGAGGGGCCTACTACAATGAGCAGTTCTTC.